Each of the 26 T cell receptor beta chains below was sequenced from the same sample in a study of T cell responses to AZD1222 COVID-19 vaccine. Profiled with immunoSEQ multiplex PCR; TCRdb holds only in-frame clones, not every one. The data contain 200,000 or so clones, about 93% of them singletons. The specimen comprised peripheral blood, sampled 28 days after the second AZD1222 dose. Source of these receptors: an adult who received the AZD1222 COVID-19 vaccine.

This chain uses TRBV6-5 with TRBJ1-5; D might be TRBD1 (5 bases). Looked up from germline, CDR1 is MNHEY and CDR2 is SVGAGI. The CDR3 is 16 amino acids. V lost 0 bases and J lost 3, with 12 bases in between. The CDR3 spells CASSYSERGPNQPQHF. Here the CDR3 DNA reads TGTGCCAGCAGTTACTCGGAAAGGGGCCCCAATCAGCCCCAGCATTTT.

The chain employs TRBV18 and TRBJ2-5; D is perhaps TRBD2 (6 bases). From germline, CDR1 is KGHSH and CDR2 LQKENI. The CDR3 sequence is 17 residues long. Trimming removed 0 bases from V and 2 bases from J, with 16 bases in between. CDR3 amino acids: CASSPPGGERTQETQYF. The CDR3 bases are TGTGCCAGCTCACCACCGGGCGGGGAAAGGACTCAAGAGACCCAGTACTTC. The full variable domain, in which reference TRBV18 and TRBJ2-5 provide the parts outside the CDR3, is NAGVMQNPRHLVRRRGQEARLRCSPMKGHSHVYWYRQLPEEGLKFMVYLQKENIIDESGMPKERFSAEFPKEGPSILRIQQVVRGDSAAYFCASSPPGGERTQETQYFGPGTRLLVL.

The genes are TRBV28 and TRBJ1-2, with D hard to call. Trimming shortened V by 8 bases and J by 4 bases, and 11 bases separated the two germline ends. CDR1 and CDR2 (germline): MDHEN, SYDVKM. CDR3 length equals 12 residues. CDR3 sequence (DNA): TGTGCCAGCTTCAGGCAGCCCTATGGCTACACCTTC. This translates into CASFRQPYGYTF.

J is TRBJ2-7 and V is TRBV4-1; 7 bases match TRBD1. This CDR3 has 16 amino acids. Germline V lookup: CDR1 MGHRA, CDR2 YSYEKL. With 3 bases clipped from V and 3 bases from J, the junction kept 11 bases outside the gene matches. This CDR3 is CASSQARDSLLYEQYF. CDR3 DNA sequence: TGCGCCAGCAGCCAGGCCCGGGACAGTTTGCTCTACGAGCAGTACTTC.

The J gene is TRBJ1-1, the V gene TRBV6-2 or TRBV6-3; no firm D call. CDR1 is MNHEY, CDR2 SVGEGT, per germline. This CDR3 contains 12 residues. The V and J ends lost 1 base and 7 bases respectively, with 7 bases between them. The CDR3 DNA sequence: TGTGCCAGCAGTTACTTTCAGCGTGAAGCTTTCTTT. It specifies CASSYFQREAFF.

The rearrangement uses TRBV5-4 and TRBJ2-6; TRBD2 is a possible D gene (5 bases). Trimming removed 5 bases at V and 2 bases at J, with 11 bases between. Germline assignment: CDR1 SGHNT and CDR2 YYREEE (reference sequence). The CDR3 spans 15 residues. CDR3 sequence reads: CASREAETGANVLTF. The CDR3 DNA reads TGTGCCAGCAGGGAGGCGGAAACTGGGGCCAACGTCCTGACTTTC.

The chain links TRBV7-8 to TRBJ2-1; TRBD2 aligns across 9 bases. The CDR3 loop spans 19 amino acids. The V gene end was trimmed by 3 bases and the J gene end by 0 bases; junction bases not matched to a gene: 12. Germline CDR1 SGHVS, CDR2 FQNEAQ. The CDR3 region is CASSLLVASGVNSYNEQFF. The CDR3 nucleotides read TGTGCCAGCAGCTTGCTGGTGGCTAGCGGGGTGAACTCCTACAATGAGCAGTTCTTC.

The chain recombines TRBV19 with TRBJ1-2; D remains unclear. The CDR3 totals 17 residues. Germline V lookup: CDR1 LNHDA, CDR2 SQIVND (reference sequence). The V gene lost 1 base and the J gene lost 2 bases, with 17 bases spanning the gap. The CDR3 sequence is CASSIASTRPGNYGYTF. In DNA, the CDR3 is TGTGCCAGTAGTATAGCGTCGACCCGACCGGGAAACTATGGCTACACCTTC.

The chain has TRBV6-5 and TRBJ1-5; TRBD1 is a possible D gene (6 bases). Per the germline V gene, CDR1 is MNHEY and CDR2 is SVGAGI. V lost 8 bases to trimming and J lost 5 bases, with 16 bases between them. The CDR3 contains 14 residues. The CDR3 nucleotides are TGTGCCAGCCGCGGCAACAGGGACGATCAGCCCCAGCATTTT. Residues: CASRGNRDDQPQHF.

The DNA of the CDR3 is TGTGCCAGCAGTTACGGGGCGGGTACTGAAGCTTTCTTT. Translated, it gives CASSYGAGTEAFF. The chain uses TRBV6-5 and TRBJ1-1, with D perhaps matching TRBD1 (5 bases). Germline assignment: CDR1 MNHEY and CDR2 SVGAGI. The CDR3 is 13 amino acids. V was clipped by 2 bases and J by 5 bases, with 9 bases between them.

There are a few counts of this clone. The rearrangement joins TRBV6-2 or TRBV6-3 to TRBJ2-7, with D hard to call. The CDR3 loop spans 14 amino acids. V was pared by 4 bases and J by 0 bases, with 10 bases between. The germline CDR1 and CDR2 sequences are MNHEY and SVGEGT. In DNA, the CDR3 is TGTGCCAGCAGTTCGATCCCCTACTCCTACGAGCAGTACTTC. It yields the protein CASSSIPYSYEQYF.

This rearrangement joins TRBV4-3 to TRBJ1-4; TRBD1 might be the D (6 bases). The CDR3 runs to 17 residues. Trimming shortened V by 0 bases and J by 1 base, and 12 bases separated the two germline ends. Germline lookup yields CDR1 LGHNA and CDR2 YSLEER. The CDR3 is CASSQDEGGRTNEKLFF. The CDR3 region has the DNA TGCGCCAGCAGCCAAGATGAGGGGGGGAGAACTAATGAAAAACTGTTTTTT.

The CDR3 reads CASSSPSVGRNTEAFF. CDR3 sequence (DNA): TGTGCCAGCAGCTCACCGAGCGTAGGAAGGAACACTGAAGCTTTCTTT. The V call is TRBV7-6, the J call TRBJ1-1; D call uncertain. The V end lost 4 bases, the J end lost 1 base, and 16 bases lay between the germline ends. CDR1 is SGHVS, CDR2 FNYEAQ, per germline. This CDR3 is 16 amino acids long.

The J gene is TRBJ1-5, the V gene TRBV6-5, with 8 bases fitting TRBD1. Germline trimming cut 6 bases from V and 5 bases from J; bases unmatched to any gene: 6. This CDR3 has 14 residues. Germline-derived CDR1 and CDR2 are MNHEY and SVGAGI. The CDR3 loop reads CASSDRGLYQPQHF. For the CDR3, the DNA is TGTGCCAGCAGCGACAGGGGTCTATATCAGCCCCAGCATTTT.

J is TRBJ2-2 and V is TRBV6-4, with 9 bases lining up with TRBD1. The ends lost 6 bases at V and 3 bases at J; junction bases unmatched: 5. This CDR3 has 15 amino acids. The germline CDR1 and CDR2 sequences are MRHNA and SNTAGT. CDR3 nucleotide sequence: TGTGCCAGCAGCACAGGGGGCTGGGACACCGGGGAGCTGTTTTTT. This gives the protein CASSTGGWDTGELFF.

This chain links TRBV4-1 with TRBJ2-7; TRBD2 might be the D (6 bases). CDR3 length: 17 residues. With 3 bases removed from V and 0 bases from J, the gap between germline ends came to 18 bases. CDR1 and CDR2 from the germline V gene are MGHRA and YSYEKL. The CDR3 DNA reads TGCGCCAGCAGCCACACCACCGGGGGTCAAAGCTCCTACGAGCAGTACTTC. Its protein product is CASSHTTGGQSSYEQYF.

The chain is built from TRBV6-5 and TRBJ1-4; 7 bases map to TRBD1. The CDR3 runs to 13 residues. The germline CDR1 and CDR2 sequences are MNHEY and SVGAGI. The ends lost 6 bases at V and 6 bases at J; junction bases unmatched: 4. CDR3 in amino acids: CASSRGTYEKLFF. CDR3 nucleotides: TGTGCCAGCAGCAGGGGGACATATGAAAAACTGTTTTTT.

The chain joins TRBV12-3 or TRBV12-4 to TRBJ2-7; the D is unclear. The CDR3 contains 13 residues. V lost 3 bases to trimming and J lost 5 bases, with 11 bases between them. The CDR3 region is CASSFGNTDEQYF. The CDR3 DNA is TGTGCCAGCAGTTTCGGCAATACCGACGAGCAGTACTTC.

This chain connects TRBV14 to TRBJ1-4; possibly TRBD1 for D (6 bases). Trimming took 2 bases from V and 5 from J, leaving 15 bases between them. The CDR3 consists of 16 residues. Germline loops: CDR1 SGHDN, CDR2 FVKESK. Here the CDR3 reads CASSQTPRGSNEKLFF. The CDR3, as DNA: TGTGCCAGCAGCCAAACCCCTAGGGGGTCGAATGAAAAACTGTTTTTT.

The V call is TRBV7-9, the J call TRBJ1-6, with 8 bases aligning to TRBD1. The CDR3 totals 14 residues. CDR1 is SEHNR, CDR2 FQNEAQ, per germline (reference sequence). Trimming cost V 7 bases and J 7 bases; bases outside gene matches: 6. The CDR3 loop is CASTWTGTNSPLHF. DNA for the CDR3: TGTGCCAGCACCTGGACAGGGACGAATTCACCCCTCCACTTT.

This rearrangement joins TRBV19 to TRBJ2-7; D is unclear. Trimming cost V 6 bases and J 0 bases, with 18 bases left between them. In germline, CDR1 is LNHDA, CDR2 SQIVND (reference sequence). CDR3 size: 16 residues. The chain's CDR3 is CASSKHGQASSYEQYF. The CDR3, as DNA: TGTGCCAGTAGCAAACACGGGCAGGCCTCCTCCTACGAGCAGTACTTC.

V gene TRBV4-3 combines with J gene TRBJ2-7, with 7 bases matching TRBD2. V was clipped by 0 bases and J by 0 bases; unmatched bases: 2. The germline V gene encodes CDR1 LGHNA and CDR2 YSLEER. The CDR3 spans 15 residues. The CDR3 region is CASSQDRDYSYEQYF. CDR3 nucleotides: TGCGCCAGCAGCCAAGACCGGGACTACTCCTACGAGCAGTACTTC.

The rearrangement links TRBV30 to TRBJ2-7, with D possibly called TRBD1 or TRBD2 (5 bases each). The V and J ends lost 4 bases and 7 bases respectively, with 17 bases between them. The CDR3 extends over 13 amino acids. Germline V lookup: CDR1 GTSNPN, CDR2 SVGIG (reference sequence). The CDR3 protein is CAWTIDRRGEQYF. The DNA of the CDR3 is TGTGCCTGGACTATCGACAGACGGGGTGAGCAGTACTTC.

This chain joins TRBV5-4 and TRBJ1-2; TRBD1 agrees at 7 bases. The junction had 17 bases not matched to a gene; V was cut back by 8 bases and J by 7 bases. CDR1 SGHNT and CDR2 YYREEE come from the germline V gene (reference sequence). CDR3 length: 15 amino acids. CDR3 coding DNA: TGTGCCAGTCTCTGGGAGGGGGCGATTTCGAGTGGCTACACCTTC. This translates into CASLWEGAISSGYTF.

This clone occurred a few times. V usage is TRBV6-5 and J usage is TRBJ1-1, with D unresolved. CDR3 size: 13 residues. Trimming left V 8 bases short and J 4 bases short, with 14 bases between. Germline CDR1 reads MNHEY; CDR2 reads SVGAGI. The CDR3 protein is CASWARYGTEAFF. CDR3 bases: TGTGCCAGCTGGGCAAGGTACGGCACTGAAGCTTTCTTT.

The chain couples TRBV25-1 to TRBJ1-6, with TRBD1 matching over 8 bases. This CDR3 spans 16 amino acids. The germline gives CDR1 MGHDK, CDR2 SYGVNS. The V and J ends lost 2 bases and 8 bases, in that order; junction bases with no gene match: 8. The CDR3 nucleotides are TGTGCCAGCAGTGAAACGCGGACAGGGAGGGATTCACCCCTCCACTTT. This codes for CASSETRTGRDSPLHF.